What follows are 21 T cell receptor beta chains derived from one specimen sequenced in a study of identifying expanded T cells in peripheral blood. Using immunoSEQ multiplex PCR, the repertoire was profiled, and TCRdb retains in-frame clones only, with some absent. The data hold 100,000 or so clones, with approximately 88% observed a single time. The sample consisted of blood. These receptors originate from a person aged 18 to 75 in good health.

This clone came up a few times. CDR3 coding DNA: TGTGCCAGCAGTGAAGGTTATGGCTACACCTTC. Residues: CASSEGYGYTF. This chain connects TRBV2 to TRBJ1-2; no firm D call. In germline, CDR1 is SNHLY, CDR2 FYNNEI. The ends were cut back, 1 base at V and 5 bases at J, with 2 bases in the middle. The CDR3 loop spans 11 amino acids.

J is TRBJ2-7 and V is TRBV6-5; D uncertain. The CDR3 is 13 amino acids. Trimming removed 5 bases from V and 0 bases from J, with 8 bases in between. Germline V gene lookup returns CDR1 MNHEY and CDR2 SVGAGI. CDR3 residues: CASSGRISYEQYF. The DNA for the CDR3 is TGTGCCAGCAGTGGACGGATCTCCTACGAGCAGTACTTC.

V and J are TRBV7-9 and TRBJ1-4, with D possibly matching TRBD1 (5 bases). The germline V gene has CDR1 SEHNR and CDR2 FQNEAQ (reference sequence). The CDR3 covers 15 residues. Trimming took off 5 bases at V and 0 bases at J, with 10 bases between the two ends. The CDR3 nucleotides read TGTGCCAGCAGCCCTGGGGGGGCAACTAATGAAAAACTGTTTTTT. As protein: CASSPGGATNEKLFF.

The J gene is TRBJ2-7, the V gene TRBV28; 9 bases fit TRBD1. The CDR3 spans 16 residues. Germline values: CDR1 MDHEN, CDR2 SYDVKM. The V gene end was trimmed by 6 bases and the J gene end by 6 bases; junction bases not matched to a gene: 15. CDR3 coding DNA: TGTGCCAGCAGCCTTTATAAAGGGACAGGGTTCAGCGAGCAGTACTTC. Translated, it gives CASSLYKGTGFSEQYF.

This clone was seen just once. This sequence joins TRBV6-5 and TRBJ1-4; D may be TRBD1 (6 bases). V was pared by 4 bases and J by 4 bases, with 13 bases between. This CDR3 is built from 15 residues. Germline V lookup: CDR1 MNHEY, CDR2 SVGAGI. The CDR3: CASSLRGFGNEKLFF. The CDR3 DNA reads as TGTGCCAGCAGTTTGAGGGGGTTTGGTAATGAAAAACTGTTTTTT.

This chain links TRBV10-1 with TRBJ2-5; no clear D gene. The CDR3 has 13 residues. Germline assignment: CDR1 WNHNN and CDR2 SYGVQD (reference sequence). V lost 6 bases, J lost 1 base, and 9 bases lay in between. This chain's CDR3 is CASSSASQETQYF. CDR3 DNA: TGCGCCAGCAGCTCAGCCTCCCAAGAGACCCAGTACTTC.

The V and J genes are TRBV5-6 and TRBJ1-6; D call uncertain. This CDR3 is built from 17 residues. The V and J ends lost 0 bases and 0 bases respectively, with 10 bases between them. From germline, CDR1 is SGHDT and CDR2 YYEEEE. CDR3 sequence (DNA): TGTGCCAGCAGCTTGGCCCCGGGGTTCTCCTATAATTCACCCCTCCACTTT. It yields the protein CASSLAPGFSYNSPLHF.

V gene TRBV15 combines with J gene TRBJ2-7; maybe TRBD1 (5 bases). Trimming pared 0 bases from V and 6 bases from J, leaving 15 bases between. Germline CDR1 LNHNV, CDR2 YYDKDF (reference sequence). This CDR3 contains 15 residues. The CDR3 protein is CATSRDSTVQGEQYF. The CDR3 coding sequence is TGTGCCACCAGCAGAGATAGTACAGTTCAGGGCGAGCAGTACTTC.

The chain uses TRBV6-4 and TRBJ2-3; 7 bases match TRBD1. This CDR3 spans 14 amino acids. V trimming: 5 bases; J trimming: 2 bases; junction bases outside the gene matches: 4. Per the germline V gene, CDR1 is MRHNA and CDR2 is SNTAGT. CDR3 sequence: CASSTGDDTDTQYF. CDR3 DNA sequence: TGTGCCAGCAGTACAGGGGACGACACAGATACGCAGTATTTT.

This clone has only a few counts. The chain's CDR3 is CASSYYFSGNTIYF. CDR3 DNA sequence: TGTGCCAGTAGTTATTACTTCTCTGGAAACACCATATATTTT. This rearrangement joins TRBV19 to TRBJ1-3; D is ambiguous. V lost 5 bases, J lost 0 bases, and 8 bases lay in between. Germline V gene lookup returns CDR1 LNHDA and CDR2 SQIVND (reference sequence). This CDR3 has 14 amino acids.

The chain links TRBV6-6 to TRBJ1-3, with 7 bases identical to TRBD1. From germline, CDR1 is MNHNY and CDR2 SVGAGI (reference sequence). The CDR3 covers 14 residues. With V trimmed by 6 bases and J by 4 bases, 6 bases remained unmatched. The CDR3 DNA reads TGTGCCAGCAGCTCCGGGACAGTAGGAAACACCATATATTTT. Protein product: CASSSGTVGNTIYF.

This CDR3 is CASSLDGPLDTQYF. CDR3 nucleotides: TGTGCCAGCAGCTTAGACGGGCCGTTAGATACGCAGTATTTT. This chain connects TRBV7-2 to TRBJ2-3, with no clear D. Trimming removed 1 base at V and 5 bases at J, with 10 bases between. The CDR3 has 14 amino acids. Per germline, CDR1 SGHTA and CDR2 FQGNSA. The complete variable domain, with remaining parts taken from reference TRBV7-2 and TRBJ2-3, reads GAGVSQSPSNKVTEKGKDVELRCDPISGHTALYWYRQSLGQGLEFLIYFQGNSAPDKSGLPSDRFSAERTGGSVSTLTIQRTQQEDSAVYLCASSLDGPLDTQYFGPGTRLTVL.

The chain couples TRBV12-2 to TRBJ2-5; TRBD1 reflects the table's D call only, with no check against the DNA. TRBV12-2 is assigned pseudogene status. This CDR3 comprises 14 residues. This CDR3 reads CASRYTGAQETQYF. Written as DNA, the CDR3 is TGTGCAAGTCGCTACACAGGGGCGCAAGAGACCCAGTACTTC.

The genes are TRBV2 and TRBJ2-7; D might be TRBD1 (6 bases). The V end lost 0 bases, the J end lost 5 bases, and 14 bases lay between the germline ends. The germline gives CDR1 SNHLY, CDR2 FYNNEI. The CDR3 covers 15 residues. The CDR3 reads CASSEATGSIHEQYF. As DNA, the CDR3 is TGTGCCAGCAGTGAAGCAACAGGGTCGATCCACGAGCAGTACTTC.

The chain links TRBV28 to TRBJ2-5; D possibly corresponds to TRBD1 (5 bases). Germline lookup yields CDR1 MDHEN and CDR2 SYDVKM. Trimming shortened V by 8 bases and J by 2 bases, and 15 bases separated the two germline ends. The CDR3 sequence is 14 residues long. The chain's CDR3 is CASGSYAGQETQYF. As DNA, the CDR3 is TGTGCCAGCGGCTCCTACGCAGGGCAAGAGACCCAGTACTTC.

The chain couples TRBV11-2 to TRBJ1-4, with D possibly being TRBD1 (6 bases). This CDR3 has 15 amino acids. V was trimmed by 2 bases and J by 8 bases, leaving 15 bases between them. Germline V gene sequence: CDR1 SGHAT, CDR2 FQNNGV. The CDR3 DNA follows: TGTGCCAGCAGCTTAAACCCGGGACAAAGCGAAAAACTGTTTTTT. It translates to CASSLNPGQSEKLFF.

This clone was observed a single time. The chain has TRBV28 and TRBJ2-3; 7 bases align to TRBD1. The CDR3 extends over 14 amino acids. The germline V gene encodes CDR1 MDHEN and CDR2 SYDVKM. The junction had 8 bases not matched to a gene; V was cut back by 7 bases and J by 4 bases. In DNA, the CDR3 is TGTGCCAGCAACATAGGGGGCCGGCCAGATACGCAGTATTTT. It is translated as CASNIGGRPDTQYF.

The rearrangement links TRBV12-2 to TRBJ2-6; whether TRBD1, the table's D call, matches the DNA was not checked. TRBV12-2 has pseudogene status. This CDR3 has 16 amino acids. The DNA of the CDR3 is TGTGCAAGTCGCCGGTGTGGGGCAAGTGGGGCCAACGTCCTGACTTTC. Protein product: CASRRCGASGANVLTF.

This clone is a singleton in its sample. The chain couples TRBV7-9 to TRBJ1-4; D is unclear. Trimming took 2 bases from V and 4 from J, leaving 5 bases between them. The length of the CDR3 is 13 residues. Looked up from germline, CDR1 is SEHNR and CDR2 is FQNEAQ (reference sequence). The CDR3 coding sequence is TGTGCCAGCAGCTTATTGGGTAATGAAAAACTGTTTTTT. Translation gives CASSLLGNEKLFF.

The CDR3 here is CARGEEPEPVGASEYGYTF. For the CDR3, the DNA is TGTGCCAGGGGGGAAGAGCCAGAGCCCGTCGGCGCCAGCGAATATGGCTACACCTTC. This sequence joins TRBV21-1 and TRBJ1-2. TRBV21-1 is marked as a pseudogene. The CDR3 is 19 residues long.

This chain uses TRBV19 with TRBJ2-7; D unresolved. V was pared by 1 base and J by 6 bases, with 10 bases between. Looked up from germline, CDR1 is LNHDA and CDR2 is SQIVND (reference sequence). The CDR3 has 13 amino acids. This CDR3 is CASSIGGRREQYF. The CDR3 nucleotides are TGTGCCAGTAGTATAGGTGGCAGGCGCGAGCAGTACTTC.